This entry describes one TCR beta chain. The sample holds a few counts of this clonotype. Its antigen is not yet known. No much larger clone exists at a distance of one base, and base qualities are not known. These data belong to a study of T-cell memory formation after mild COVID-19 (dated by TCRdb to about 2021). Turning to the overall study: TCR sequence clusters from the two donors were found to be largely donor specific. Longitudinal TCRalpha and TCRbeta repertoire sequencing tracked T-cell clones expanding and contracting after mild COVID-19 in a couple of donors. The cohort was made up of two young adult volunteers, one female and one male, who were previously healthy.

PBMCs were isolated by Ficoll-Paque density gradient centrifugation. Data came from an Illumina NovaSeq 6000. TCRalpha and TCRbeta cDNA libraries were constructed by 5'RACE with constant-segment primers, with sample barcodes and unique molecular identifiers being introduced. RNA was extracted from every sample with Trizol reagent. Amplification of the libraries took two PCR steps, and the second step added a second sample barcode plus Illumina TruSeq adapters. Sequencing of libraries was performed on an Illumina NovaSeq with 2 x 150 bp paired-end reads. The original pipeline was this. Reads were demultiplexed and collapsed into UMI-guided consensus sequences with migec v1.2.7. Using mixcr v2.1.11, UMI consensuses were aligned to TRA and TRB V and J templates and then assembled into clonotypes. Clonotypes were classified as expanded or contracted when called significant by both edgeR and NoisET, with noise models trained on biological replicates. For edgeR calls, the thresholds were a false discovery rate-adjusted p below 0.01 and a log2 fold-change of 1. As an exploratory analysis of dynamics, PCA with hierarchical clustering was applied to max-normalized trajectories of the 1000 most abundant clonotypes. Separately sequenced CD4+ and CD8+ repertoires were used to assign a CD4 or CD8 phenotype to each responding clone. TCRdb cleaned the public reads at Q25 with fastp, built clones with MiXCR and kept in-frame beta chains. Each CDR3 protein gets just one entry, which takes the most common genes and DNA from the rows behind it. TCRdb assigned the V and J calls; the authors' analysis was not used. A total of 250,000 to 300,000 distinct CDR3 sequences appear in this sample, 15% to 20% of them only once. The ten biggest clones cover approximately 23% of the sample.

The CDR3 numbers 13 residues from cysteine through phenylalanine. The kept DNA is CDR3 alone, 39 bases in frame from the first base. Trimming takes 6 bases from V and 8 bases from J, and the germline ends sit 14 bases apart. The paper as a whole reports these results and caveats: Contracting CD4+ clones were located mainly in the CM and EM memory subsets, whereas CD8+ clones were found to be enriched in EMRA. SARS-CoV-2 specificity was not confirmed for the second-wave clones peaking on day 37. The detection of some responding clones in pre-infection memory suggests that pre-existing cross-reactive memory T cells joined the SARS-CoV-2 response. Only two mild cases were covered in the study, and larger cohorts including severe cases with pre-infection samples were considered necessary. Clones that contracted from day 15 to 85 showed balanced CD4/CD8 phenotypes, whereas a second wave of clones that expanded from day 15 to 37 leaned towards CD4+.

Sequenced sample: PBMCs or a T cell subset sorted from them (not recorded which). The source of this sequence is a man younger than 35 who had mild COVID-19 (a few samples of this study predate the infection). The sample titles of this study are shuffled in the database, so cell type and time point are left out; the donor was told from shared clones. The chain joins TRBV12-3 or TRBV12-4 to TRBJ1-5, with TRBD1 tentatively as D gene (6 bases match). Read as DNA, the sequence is TGTGCCAGCAGGGAGACAGGCCCGAAGCCCCAGCATTTT. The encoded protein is CASRETGPKPQHF.